This is a list of T cell receptor beta chains from one sample in a study of shared clonotypes between healthy human individuals. Using immunoSEQ multiplex PCR, the repertoire was profiled, and TCRdb retains in-frame clones only, with some absent. The sample holds millions of clones, roughly 94% seen once. What was sequenced was naive CD4+ T cells sorted from blood. Receptors originate from a man younger than 30 in good health. Both conserved end residues are part of each CDR3. D genes are given only for firm matches. For some rows the clone size is stated as once, few or many, or as a class when expanded; others skip it.

d_gene,j_gene,abundance,v_gene,CDR3nt,CDR3aa
TRBD1,TRBJ2-7,once,TRBV5-4,TGTGCCAGCAGCCCCGGGACAGGGGGGAACTACGAGCAGTACTTC,CASSPGTGGNYEQYF
.,TRBJ2-4,.,TRBV11-1,TGTGCCAGCAGCTTACGGGCCAAAAACATTCAGTACTTC,CASSLRAKNIQYF
.,TRBJ1-2,.,TRBV7-2,TGTGCCAGCAGCTTAAAGGCTAACTATGGCTACACCTTC,CASSLKANYGYTF
.,TRBJ1-5,.,TRBV30,TGTGCCTGGGGGACCGATAGCAATCAGCCCCAGCATTTT,CAWGTDSNQPQHF
TRBD2,TRBJ2-4,.,TRBV5-4,TGTGCCAGCAGCTTGGCCGGCCTAGCGGAAAACATTCAGTACTTC,CASSLAGLAENIQYF
.,TRBJ2-3,.,TRBV5-1,TGCGCCAGCAGCTACGGACACGCCCTTAGTCCAGATACGCAGTATTTT,CASSYGHALSPDTQYF
.,TRBJ1-6,.,TRBV5-4,TGTGCCAGCAGCTTCGGGACCGTCTCCCCCACCTATAATTCACCCCTCCACTTT,CASSFGTVSPTYNSPLHF
TRBD1,TRBJ1-4,.,TRBV7-9,TGTGCCAGCAGCTTAGGGGGACAGCGCCTGTTTTTT,CASSLGGQRLFF
TRBD1,TRBJ1-6,.,TRBV2,TGTGCCAGCAGCACGGGACAGGGGCAAAGGGGCAACTTT,CASSTGQGQRGNF
.,TRBJ1-6,.,TRBV5-6,TGTGCCAGCAGCTCCCCGGGACACCCGGTTTCACCCCTCCACTTT,CASSSPGHPVSPLHF
.,TRBJ1-4,.,TRBV5-1,TGCGCCAGCAGCTTGGGGAGAAACGATGAAGGACGGATTCGGGAAAAACTGTTTTTT,CASSLGRNDEGRIREKLFF
TRBD1,TRBJ1-1,.,TRBV6-5,TGTGCCAGCAGTTCGAGGACAGGGAATCATGAAGCTTTCTTT,CASSSRTGNHEAFF
TRBD2,TRBJ2-7,.,TRBV4-3,TGCGCCAGCAGCCAAGATCCGCTGCGCGGGAGCTCCTACGAGCAGTACTTC,CASSQDPLRGSSYEQYF
TRBD1,TRBJ1-5,.,TRBV2,TGTGCCAGCAATGGACAGGGAAACCAGCCCCAGCATTTT,CASNGQGNQPQHF
.,TRBJ2-3,.,TRBV5-4,TGTGCCAGCAGCAAGCCCAGCACAGATACGCAGTATTTT,CASSKPSTDTQYF
TRBD1,TRBJ1-2,.,TRBV6-5,TGTGCCAGCAGCTCCGGACAGGGAATCTATGGCTACACCTTC,CASSSGQGIYGYTF
TRBD2,TRBJ2-5,.,TRBV11-2,TGTGCCAGCAGCCTCGGGACTAGCGGGAGGATAGAGACCCAGTACTTC,CASSLGTSGRIETQYF
.,TRBJ1-2,.,TRBV4-3,TGCGCCAGCAGCCCCCACCTTGACAGCGCACCTAACTATGGCTACACCTTC,CASSPHLDSAPNYGYTF
.,TRBJ2-7,.,TRBV6-1,TGTGCCAGCAGTGAATTGGGACTTCGGGGCCTCTTC,CASSELGLRGLF
.,TRBJ1-3,.,TRBV5-1,TGCGCCAGCAGCTTGGGTACTACGGGAAGCTCTGGAAACACCATATATTTT,CASSLGTTGSSGNTIYF
.,TRBJ1-3,.,TRBV30,TGTGCCTGGGGAAGGACACTCTCTGGAAACACCATATATTTT,CAWGRTLSGNTIYF
.,TRBJ1-1,.,TRBV10-3,TGTGCCACCCGACAAGACTGGAACACTGAAGCTTTCTTT,CATRQDWNTEAFF
.,TRBJ2-1,.,TRBV7-2,TGTGCCAGCAGCTTCAGGGAGGTGACCTCCTACAATGAGCAGTTCTTC,CASSFREVTSYNEQFF
.,TRBJ2-7,.,TRBV27,TGTGCCAGCAGTTATGGCACTTACTACGAGCAGTACTTC,CASSYGTYYEQYF
TRBD1,TRBJ2-7,.,TRBV6-1,TGTGCCAGCAGCGCCGGGACAGGGCCCTACGAGCAGTACTTC,CASSAGTGPYEQYF
TRBD1,TRBJ1-2,.,TRBV6-5,TGTGCCAGCAGTGCATCCGGGACAGGGGACCTAATCACCTTC,CASSASGTGDLITF
.,TRBJ2-5,.,TRBV2,TGTGCCAGCTGCGGGGAGCAGGGGGAGACCCAGTACTTC,CASCGEQGETQYF
.,TRBJ1-3,once,TRBV6-5,TGTGCCAGCAGACCCGCGGCGGGTGGAAACACCATATATTTT,CASRPAAGGNTIYF
.,TRBJ1-5,.,TRBV12-5,TGTGCTAGTGGTTTTTCGGGGGCACAGGGCAATCAGCCCCAGCATTTT,CASGFSGAQGNQPQHF
TRBD2,TRBJ2-3,.,TRBV14,TGTGCCAGCAGCTCCGATCCACTAGCGGGAGGCGTAGATACGCAGTATTTT,CASSSDPLAGGVDTQYF
.,TRBJ2-5,.,TRBV30,TGTGCCTGGAGTCCCCTAGTAAGAGAGACCCAGTACTTC,CAWSPLVRETQYF
.,TRBJ1-1,.,TRBV28,TGTGCCAGCAATTCCGGGGACACTGAAGCTTTCTTT,CASNSGDTEAFF
.,TRBJ2-2,.,TRBV29-1,TGCAGCGTTGTTGGGCAGGGGTTAGGCGGGGAGCTGTTTTTT,CSVVGQGLGGELFF
TRBD1,TRBJ2-7,.,TRBV28,TGTGCCAGCGCTACCGGGACAGGGGCCTACGAGCAGTACTTC,CASATGTGAYEQYF
.,TRBJ1-1,.,TRBV18,TGTGCCAGCTCACCACGCTTCGGGACTGAAGCTTTCTTT,CASSPRFGTEAFF
TRBD2,TRBJ2-5,.,TRBV4-1,TGCGCCAGCAGCCAGTATTCCCCGGGACTAGCGCCGAAAGAGACCCAGTACTTC,CASSQYSPGLAPKETQYF
.,TRBJ1-4,.,TRBV7-2,TGTGCCAGCAGCTCCGGGGGGGTTGGAGAAAAACTGTTTTTT,CASSSGGVGEKLFF
TRBD2,TRBJ2-1,.,TRBV10-3,TGTGCCATCAGTGCAATAGCGGGGGTAAATGAGCAGTTCTTC,CAISAIAGVNEQFF
TRBD1,TRBJ1-5,once,TRBV6-6,TGTGCCAGCAGACGGGACAGGGAGGTTAATCAGCCCCAGCATTTT,CASRRDREVNQPQHF
TRBD1,TRBJ2-5,.,TRBV7-9,TGTGCCAGCAGCGCCACAGGGGGAATAGAGACCCAGTACTTC,CASSATGGIETQYF